The T cell receptor beta chain described here comes from a study of cytomegalovirus exposure and HLA in healthy donors. The PCR used 60 Vbeta and 13 Jbeta primers. Only in-frame clones appear in the TCRdb table, and some are missing; sequencing was by immunoSEQ multiplex PCR. In the table there are more than 75,000 clones, approximately 74% of which are singletons. The study, taken as a whole, reports: Analysis performed later showed TCR beta chains linked to HLA being more clonally expanded than equally common others.

A remark on this clone: The target antigen is unknown.

The sequencing sample was made of PBMCs. The receptor was derived from a man between 35 and 55 years old in good health and CMV-seropositive.

The CDR3 reads CASSQEMTGRYEKLFF. The CDR3 nucleotides read TGCGCCAGCAGCCAAGAGATGACAGGGCGATATGAAAAACTGTTTTTT. The V and J genes are TRBV4-3 and TRBJ1-4, with TRBD1 matching 7 bases. The CDR3 totals 16 residues. Germline V CDR1 and CDR2: LGHNA, YSLEER. J was trimmed by 6 bases and V by 0 bases; bases with no gene match: 7.